A selection of T cell receptor beta chains follows, all from one sample in a study of T-cell memory formation after mild COVID-19. TCRdb called the 5' RACE reads again in MiXCR, with one record for every CDR3 protein. The sample lists roughly 310,000 distinct CDR3 sequences; roughly 15% were seen once. Sequenced material: PBMCs or a T cell subset sorted from them (not recorded which). The receptors were sampled from a man aged 18 to 35 who had mild COVID-19 (a few samples of this study predate the infection). Cell type and time point are not known. CDR3s include the opening cysteine and the closing phenylalanine or tryptophan. The D gene is left open where the match is weak. Expanded clones get a size class; other rows say once, few or many, or leave the size out.

j_gene: TRBJ2-5; abundance: few; v_gene: TRBV6-2/TRBV6-3; d_gene: TRBD2; CDR3nt: TGTGCCAGCAGTCGGAGGGCCGGGACTAGCTTCCAAGAGACCCAGTACTTC; CDR3aa: CASSRRAGTSFQETQYF
j_gene: TRBJ1-5; abundance: many; v_gene: TRBV6-5; d_gene: NA; CDR3nt: TGTGCCAGCAGTTACTCGAGAGGCCAGCCCCAGCATTTT; CDR3aa: CASSYSRGQPQHF
j_gene: TRBJ1-4; abundance: few; v_gene: TRBV12-3/TRBV12-4; d_gene: NA; CDR3nt: TGTGCCAGCAGCTCCCTCGCGGGGGTTACTAATGAAAAACTGTTTTTT; CDR3aa: CASSSLAGVTNEKLFF
j_gene: TRBJ2-1; abundance: few; v_gene: TRBV7-3; d_gene: NA; CDR3nt: TGTGCCAGCAGCTCCCAATCTAGAAATGAGCAGTTCTTC; CDR3aa: CASSSQSRNEQFF
j_gene: TRBJ2-2; abundance: few; v_gene: TRBV6-2/TRBV6-3; d_gene: NA; CDR3nt: TGTGCCAGCAGCCTGAGGGCCGGGGAGCTGTTTTTT; CDR3aa: CASSLRAGELFF
j_gene: TRBJ2-5; abundance: many; v_gene: TRBV20-1; d_gene: TRBD2; CDR3nt: TGCAGTGCTCCCCGGGCTAGCGGGGTGCAAGAGACCCAGTACTTC; CDR3aa: CSAPRASGVQETQYF
j_gene: TRBJ1-2; abundance: few; v_gene: TRBV6-5; d_gene: TRBD1; CDR3nt: TGTGCCAGCAGTTATGACAGGGCCCCATATGGCTACACCTTC; CDR3aa: CASSYDRAPYGYTF
j_gene: TRBJ1-5; abundance: few; v_gene: TRBV30; d_gene: NA; CDR3nt: TGTGCCTGGAGTGCGGGGGGCATAGGCAATCAGCCCCAGCATTTT; CDR3aa: CAWSAGGIGNQPQHF
j_gene: TRBJ2-7; abundance: NA; v_gene: TRBV6-6; d_gene: NA; CDR3nt: TGTGCCAGCAGCAGCTCGGCACACCGACTTGCCTACGAGCAGTACTTC; CDR3aa: CASSSSAHRLAYEQYF
j_gene: TRBJ2-1; abundance: NA; v_gene: TRBV9; d_gene: TRBD1; CDR3nt: TGTGCCAGCAGCGTAGAAGGGGGCAAGCAGCAGTTCTTC; CDR3aa: CASSVEGGKQQFF
j_gene: TRBJ2-3; abundance: many; v_gene: TRBV29-1; d_gene: NA; CDR3nt: TGCAGCGTAGCCCGAGGACCAACAGATACGCAGTATTTT; CDR3aa: CSVARGPTDTQYF
j_gene: TRBJ2-5; abundance: few; v_gene: TRBV11-2; d_gene: NA; CDR3nt: TGTGCCAGCAGCTTAGCAGGGGCTGAAGAGACCCAGTACTTC; CDR3aa: CASSLAGAEETQYF
j_gene: TRBJ2-7; abundance: NA; v_gene: TRBV4-3; d_gene: TRBD1; CDR3nt: TGCGCCAGCAGCCAGGCCGGGGACAGGGTTTACGAGCAGTACTTC; CDR3aa: CASSQAGDRVYEQYF
j_gene: TRBJ1-2; abundance: few; v_gene: TRBV29-1; d_gene: TRBD1; CDR3nt: TGCAGCCCCTGGTCCGGGACAGACCCGGTGGACTATGGCTACACCTTC; CDR3aa: CSPWSGTDPVDYGYTF
j_gene: TRBJ2-1; abundance: NA; v_gene: TRBV3-2; d_gene: NA; CDR3nt: TGTGCCAGCAGCCCGCGATGGGGCAGGGTAAAATGGGATGGAGACAATGAGCAGTTCTTC; CDR3aa: CASSPRWGRVKWDGDNEQFF
j_gene: TRBJ2-7; abundance: NA; v_gene: TRBV12-5; d_gene: TRBD2; CDR3nt: TGTGCTAGCGGGGGGTATCAGGAGCAGTACTTC; CDR3aa: CASGGYQEQYF
j_gene: TRBJ1-1; abundance: few; v_gene: TRBV7-2; d_gene: TRBD1; CDR3nt: TGTGCCAGCAGCCCACGGGACAGTCCCGGGGCTTTCTTT; CDR3aa: CASSPRDSPGAFF
j_gene: TRBJ1-1; abundance: NA; v_gene: TRBV12-3/TRBV12-4; d_gene: NA; CDR3nt: TGTGCCAGCAGTTTGACGATAAGGACTGAAGCTTTCTTT; CDR3aa: CASSLTIRTEAFF
j_gene: TRBJ2-2; abundance: few; v_gene: TRBV25-1; d_gene: NA; CDR3nt: TGTGCCACCCGGCCAGGGATCAACACCGGGGAGCTGTTTTTT; CDR3aa: CATRPGINTGELFF
j_gene: TRBJ2-3; abundance: NA; v_gene: TRBV4-2; d_gene: TRBD2; CDR3nt: TGTGCCAGCAGCCAAGAGGTCACGGGGGGGGGCACAGATACGCAGTATTTT; CDR3aa: CASSQEVTGGGTDTQYF
j_gene: TRBJ1-1; abundance: many; v_gene: TRBV4-3; d_gene: NA; CDR3nt: TGCGCCAGCAGCCTTGATCAGGATGAAGCTTTCTTT; CDR3aa: CASSLDQDEAFF
j_gene: TRBJ1-6; abundance: few; v_gene: TRBV7-6; d_gene: NA; CDR3nt: TGTGCCAGCAGCTTTAAGTGGAATTCACCCCTCCACTTT; CDR3aa: CASSFKWNSPLHF
j_gene: TRBJ2-3; abundance: NA; v_gene: TRBV6-5; d_gene: NA; CDR3nt: TGTGCCAGCAGTGCTCGAGGCCCGGCGGATACGCAGTATTTT; CDR3aa: CASSARGPADTQYF
j_gene: TRBJ1-4; abundance: NA; v_gene: TRBV6-5; d_gene: TRBD1; CDR3nt: TGTGCCAGCAGTTCCGGGACAGGGCGAGAGGAAAAACTGTTTTTT; CDR3aa: CASSSGTGREEKLFF